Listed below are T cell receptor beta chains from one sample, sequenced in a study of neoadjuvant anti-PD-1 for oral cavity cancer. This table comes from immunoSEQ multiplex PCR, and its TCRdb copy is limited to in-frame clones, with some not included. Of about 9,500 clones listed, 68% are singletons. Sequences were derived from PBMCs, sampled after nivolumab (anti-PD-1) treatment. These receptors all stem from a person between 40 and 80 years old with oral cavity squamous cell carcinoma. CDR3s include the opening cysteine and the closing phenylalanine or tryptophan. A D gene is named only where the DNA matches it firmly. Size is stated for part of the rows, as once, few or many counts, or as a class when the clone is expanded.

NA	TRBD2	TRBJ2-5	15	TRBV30	TGTGCCTGGAGCCCTGGGGGGGACCCTAGGGAGACCCAGTACTTC	CAWSPGGDPRETQYF
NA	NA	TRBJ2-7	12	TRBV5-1	TGCGCCAGCAGCTTAGGACCGGGCGAGCAGTACTTC	CASSLGPGEQYF
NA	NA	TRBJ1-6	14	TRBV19	TGTGCCACCACTTTGAAGGCCTACGTAGGACCCCTCCACTTT	CATTLKAYVGPLHF
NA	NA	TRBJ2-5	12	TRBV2	TGTGCCAGCAGTGAATACGGAGAGACCCAGTACTTC	CASSEYGETQYF
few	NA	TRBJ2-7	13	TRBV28	TGTGCCAGCAGTCTACTACCATCCTACGAGCAGTACTTC	CASSLLPSYEQYF
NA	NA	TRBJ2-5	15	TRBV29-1	TGCAGCGTCGACCGGGACGGAGGGACGGAAGAGACCCAGTACTTC	CSVDRDGGTEETQYF
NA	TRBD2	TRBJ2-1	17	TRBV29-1	TGCAGCGTTGAAGAGTTACTGAGCGGGAGGGCCTACAATGAGCAGTTCTTC	CSVEELLSGRAYNEQFF
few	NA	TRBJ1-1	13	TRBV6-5	TGTGCCAGCAGTTACGGGCCCCTCACTGAAGCTTTCTTT	CASSYGPLTEAFF
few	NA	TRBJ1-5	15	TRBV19	TGTGCCAGTAGTATGGCGGCAGGGTTCCTTCAGCCCCAGCATTTT	CASSMAAGFLQPQHF
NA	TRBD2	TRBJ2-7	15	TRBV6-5	TGTGCCAGCACCTCGGGCGGGGGGGGATCCTACGAGCAGTACTTC	CASTSGGGGSYEQYF
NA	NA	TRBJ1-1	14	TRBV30	TGTGCCTGGAGGCCGGGACATTCGAACACTGAAGCTTTCTTT	CAWRPGHSNTEAFF
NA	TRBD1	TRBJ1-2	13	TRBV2	TGTGCCAGCTATTACCGGGACAGGGATGGCTACACCTTC	CASYYRDRDGYTF
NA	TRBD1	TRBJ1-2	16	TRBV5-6	TGTGCCAGCAGCTTGTTGGGACAGGGGGCCGGCTATGGCTACACCTTC	CASSLLGQGAGYGYTF
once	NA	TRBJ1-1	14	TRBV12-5	TGTGCTAGTGCCCTTACCGACGGGAACGCTGAAGCTTTCTTT	CASALTDGNAEAFF
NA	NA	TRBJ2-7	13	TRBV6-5	TGTGCCAGCAGTCACGGGTGGTCCTACGAGCAGTACTTC	CASSHGWSYEQYF
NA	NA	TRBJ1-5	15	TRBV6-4	TGTGCCAGCAGCCCCGGTCCAGGGAGCAATCAGCCCCAGCATTTT	CASSPGPGSNQPQHF
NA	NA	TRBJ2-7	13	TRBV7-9	TGTGCCAGCAGCCCCAGAGGACCCTACGAGCAGTACTTC	CASSPRGPYEQYF
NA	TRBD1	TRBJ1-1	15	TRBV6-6	TGTGCCAGCAGTTACGGGACAGGGAGAAACACTGAAGCTTTCTTT	CASSYGTGRNTEAFF
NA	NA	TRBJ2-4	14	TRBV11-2	TGTGCCAGCAGCCTCGCAGGCGCCAAAAACATTCAGTACTTC	CASSLAGAKNIQYF
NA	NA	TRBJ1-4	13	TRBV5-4	TGTGCCAGCAGCTTGGGGGCACAGGGCGTACTGTTTTTT	CASSLGAQGVLFF
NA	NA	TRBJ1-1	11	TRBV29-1	TGCAGCGCTTACAGACAAACTCAAGCTTTCTTT	CSAYRQTQAFF
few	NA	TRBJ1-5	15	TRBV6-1	TGTGCCAGCAACCCGGCTTCGGGGGGTTATCAGCCCCAGCATTTT	CASNPASGGYQPQHF
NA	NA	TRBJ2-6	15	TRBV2	TGTGCCAGCAGTGGTACAGGCTCTGGGGCCAACGTCCTGACTTTC	CASSGTGSGANVLTF
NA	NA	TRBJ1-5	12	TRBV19	TGTGCCAGTAGTGGGGTGGGGCAGCCCCAGCATTTT	CASSGVGQPQHF
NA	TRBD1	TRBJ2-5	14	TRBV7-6	TGTGCCAGCAGCCTCGGGGGACAGGGGGGGACCCAGTACTTC	CASSLGGQGGTQYF
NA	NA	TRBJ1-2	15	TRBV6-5	TGTGCCAGCAGTTACTCGCGATTTGGGACAAGTGGCTACACCTTC	CASSYSRFGTSGYTF
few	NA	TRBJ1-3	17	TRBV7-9	TGTGCCAGCAGCTCCATTGGGGGGGCTCACTCTGGAAACACCATATATTTT	CASSSIGGAHSGNTIYF
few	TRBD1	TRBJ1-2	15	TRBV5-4	TGTGCCAGCAGCAACCGGGACAGGGGAAGCTATGGCTACACCTTC	CASSNRDRGSYGYTF